The entry below describes one T cell receptor (beta chain). Its antigen is not identified. TCRdb's table, derived via immunoSEQ multiplex PCR, lists solely in-frame clones and lacks some. The table has more than 100,000 clones, about 87% seen once; the top ten hold approximately 22%. The entry originates in a study of T cell responses to AZD1222 COVID-19 vaccine. Findings of the study overall: Nearly half of spike-specific TCRs reportedly go after variant regions that carry no mutations. In all cases, repertoires were sampled only after the peak T cell response. Seropositive at baseline were only a handful of AZD1222 recipients.

CDR3 size: 14 residues. CDR1 is SGDLS and CDR2 is YYNGEE in the germline V gene. V gave up 3 bases and J gave up 1 base, with 11 bases separating them. Sequences were derived from peripheral blood, sampled on day 0 of AZD1222 vaccination. The chain links TRBV9 to TRBJ2-7; a weak D match, TRBD1 (5 bases). The receptor's source is an adult in good health. The CDR3 region is CASSATVGSYEQYF. The CDR3 DNA sequence: TGTGCCAGCAGCGCGACAGTTGGATCCTACGAGCAGTACTTC.